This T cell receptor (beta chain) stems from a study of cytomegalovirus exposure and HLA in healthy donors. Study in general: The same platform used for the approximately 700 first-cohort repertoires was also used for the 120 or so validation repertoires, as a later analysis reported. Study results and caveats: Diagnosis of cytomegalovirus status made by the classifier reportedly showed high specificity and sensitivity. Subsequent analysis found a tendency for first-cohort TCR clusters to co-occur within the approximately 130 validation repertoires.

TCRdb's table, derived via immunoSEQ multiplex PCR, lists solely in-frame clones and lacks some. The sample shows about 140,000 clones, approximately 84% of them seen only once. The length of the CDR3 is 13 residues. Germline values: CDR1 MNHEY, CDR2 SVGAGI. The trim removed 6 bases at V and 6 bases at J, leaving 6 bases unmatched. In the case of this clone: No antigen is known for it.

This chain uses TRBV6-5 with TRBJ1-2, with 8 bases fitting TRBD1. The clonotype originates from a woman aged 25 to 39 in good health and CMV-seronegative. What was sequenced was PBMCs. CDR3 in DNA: TGTGCCAGCAGCCAGACAGGGGTCCATGGCTACACCTTC. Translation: CASSQTGVHGYTF.